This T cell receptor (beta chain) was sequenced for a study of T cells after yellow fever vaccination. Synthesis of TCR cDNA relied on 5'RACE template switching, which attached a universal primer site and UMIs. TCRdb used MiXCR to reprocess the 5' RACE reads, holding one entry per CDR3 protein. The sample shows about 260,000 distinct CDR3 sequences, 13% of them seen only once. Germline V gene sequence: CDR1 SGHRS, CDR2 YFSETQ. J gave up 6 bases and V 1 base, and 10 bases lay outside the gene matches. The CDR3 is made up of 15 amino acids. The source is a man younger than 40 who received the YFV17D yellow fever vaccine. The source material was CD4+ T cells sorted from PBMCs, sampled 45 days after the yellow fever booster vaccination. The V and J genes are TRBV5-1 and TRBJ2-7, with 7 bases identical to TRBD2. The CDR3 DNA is TGCGCCAGCAGCTTGAGAACTAGCGATCCCTCCGAGCAGTACTTC. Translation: CASSLRTSDPSEQYF.